These 8 T cell receptor beta chains came from one sample sequenced in a study of identical twins. Using its own MiXCR run on the 5' RACE reads, TCRdb lists one record per CDR3 protein. This sample has a few hundred thousand distinct CDR3 sequences, with 15% found just once. Another study also made use of these data, one on yellow fever vaccine responses in identical twins.

Source material: CD4+ T cells sorted from blood. The receptors stem from a woman between 18 and 29 years old in good health.

The chain couples TRBV5-1 to TRBJ2-2; 10 bases are a match to TRBD2. The CDR3 consists of 20 residues. Trimming cost V 4 bases and J 5 bases; bases outside gene matches: 20. Germline V gives CDR1 SGHRS, CDR2 YFSETQ. CDR3 nucleotide sequence: TGCGCCAGCAGCCTCACTCCTCCCGGCGGAGCGGGGGGGTTAACCGGGGAGCTGTTTTTT. Translation gives CASSLTPPGGAGGLTGELFF. The full variable domain, its missing parts supplied by reference TRBV5-1 and TRBJ2-2, is KAGVTQTPRYLIKTRGQQVTLSCSPISGHRSVSWYQQTPGQGLQFLFEYFSETQRNKGNFPGRFSGRQFSNSRSEMNVSTLELGDSALYLCASSLTPPGGAGGLTGELFFGEGSRLTVL.

The chain is built from TRBV11-2 and TRBJ2-1; unclear D gene. Germline loops: CDR1 SGHAT, CDR2 FQNNGV. The V end was cut by 5 bases, the J end by 12 bases, with 11 bases between. This CDR3 contains 11 residues. The CDR3 region is CASSSPVGQFF. CDR3 nucleotide sequence: TGTGCCAGCAGCAGCCCGGTCGGGCAGTTCTTC.

This clonotype was seen more than once but under ten times. V usage is TRBV5-1 and J usage is TRBJ2-3; either TRBD1 or TRBD2 may fit D (6 bases each). Deletions cut 1 base from V and 6 bases from J, with 15 bases between. The germline V gene encodes CDR1 SGHRS and CDR2 YFSETQ. The CDR3 loop spans 15 amino acids. CDR3 residues: CASSLRPGARDTQYF. In DNA form, the CDR3 reads TGCGCCAGCAGCTTGCGTCCGGGGGCAAGGGATACGCAGTATTTT.

In this sample, this clonotype turned up a few times. J is TRBJ2-3 and V is TRBV4-1; no reliable D call. Germline-derived CDR1 and CDR2 are MGHRA and YSYEKL. This CDR3 is built from 17 residues. V lost 1 base, J lost 7 bases, and 21 bases lay in between. In DNA form, the CDR3 reads TGCGCCAGCAGCCAAGTTTCCCTTCGTGCCGTGGGAAATACGCAGTATTTT. It translates to CASSQVSLRAVGNTQYF.

The chain joins TRBV4-3 to TRBJ2-2, with D hard to call. V dropped 3 bases and J dropped 3 bases, with 8 bases sitting between them. The CDR3 extends over 14 amino acids. CDR1 and CDR2 from the germline V gene are LGHNA and YSLEER. The CDR3 region is CASSHNQDTGELFF. For the CDR3, the DNA is TGCGCCAGCAGCCACAACCAGGACACCGGGGAGCTGTTTTTT.

This chain uses TRBV12-3 or TRBV12-4 with TRBJ2-7; 8 bases fit TRBD2. This CDR3 region has 15 residues. The J segment lost 5 bases and the V segment lost 7 bases, leaving 13 bases of the junction unmatched. CDR3 in amino acids: CASTPGSGRRDEQYF. In DNA, the CDR3 is TGTGCCAGCACCCCTGGGAGCGGGAGAAGGGACGAGCAGTACTTC.

In its sample, this clonotype was seen a few times. This chain connects TRBV5-5 to TRBJ2-3; D may correspond to TRBD1 or TRBD2 (5 bases each). This CDR3 contains 15 residues. V was shortened by 0 bases and J by 3 bases, with 11 bases between the two germline ends. Per germline, CDR1 SGHKS and CDR2 YYEKEE (reference sequence). The CDR3 region has the DNA TGTGCCAGCAGCTTGGGGGGCAGGGAGACAGATACGCAGTATTTT. This translates into CASSLGGRETDTQYF.

This clonotype came up many times. The chain joins TRBV12-3 or TRBV12-4 to TRBJ2-5; TRBD1 is a possible D gene (6 bases). Trimming pared 8 bases from V and 1 base from J, leaving 17 bases between. The CDR3 consists of 15 residues. In nucleotides, the CDR3 is TGTGCCAGCCGGTCAGGACAGACTGTCCAAGAGACCCAGTACTTC. As protein: CASRSGQTVQETQYF.